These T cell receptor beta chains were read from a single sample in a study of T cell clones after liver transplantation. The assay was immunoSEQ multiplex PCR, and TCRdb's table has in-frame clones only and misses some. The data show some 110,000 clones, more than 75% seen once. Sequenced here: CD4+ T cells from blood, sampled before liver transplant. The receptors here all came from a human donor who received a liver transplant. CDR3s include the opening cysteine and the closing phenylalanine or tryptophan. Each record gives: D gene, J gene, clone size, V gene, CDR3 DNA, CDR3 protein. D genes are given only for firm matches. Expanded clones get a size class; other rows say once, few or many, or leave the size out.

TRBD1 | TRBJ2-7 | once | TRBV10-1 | TGCGCCAGCAGTCCAGGGGACAGGGGATACGAGCAGTACTTC | CASSPGDRGYEQYF
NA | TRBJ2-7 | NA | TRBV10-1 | TGCGCCAGCTCCCGCGGAACGGGGGAGCAGTACTTC | CASSRGTGEQYF
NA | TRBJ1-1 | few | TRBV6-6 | TGTGCCAGCAGTTACACAGGGTACGCTGAAGCTTTCTTT | CASSYTGYAEAFF
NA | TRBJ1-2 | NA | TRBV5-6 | TGTGCCAGCAGCTTGATCTCCGGGGAGAGAAGCTATGGCTACACCTTC | CASSLISGERSYGYTF
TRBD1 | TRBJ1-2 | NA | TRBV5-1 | TGCGCCAGCAGCCCGCCCGGACAGGGGTACCATGGCTACACCTTC | CASSPPGQGYHGYTF
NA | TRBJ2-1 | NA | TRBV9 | TGTGCCAGCAGCGCGGGACCCCCGGATGAGCAGTTCTTC | CASSAGPPDEQFF
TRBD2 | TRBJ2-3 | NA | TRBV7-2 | TGTGCCAGCAGCCAACGTCGGGGGGGCACAGATACGCAGTATTTT | CASSQRRGGTDTQYF
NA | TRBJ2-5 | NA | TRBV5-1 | TGCGCCAGCAAGCCTGAGCAAGAGACCCAGTACTTC | CASKPEQETQYF
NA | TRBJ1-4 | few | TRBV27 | TGTGCCAGCAGTTTATTAGGGGGGAATGAAAAACTGTTTTTT | CASSLLGGNEKLFF
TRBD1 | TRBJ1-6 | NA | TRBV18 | TGTGCCAGCTCACCTAAATCCGGGACAGGGGTTGTTCGGTCACCCCTCCACTTT | CASSPKSGTGVVRSPLHF
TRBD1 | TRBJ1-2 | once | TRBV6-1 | TGTGCCAGCAGCGGGACAGGCAGCTATGGCTACACCTTC | CASSGTGSYGYTF
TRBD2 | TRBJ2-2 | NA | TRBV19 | TGTGCCAGTAGTACTGATAGCGGGACCGGGGAGCTGTTTTTT | CASSTDSGTGELFF
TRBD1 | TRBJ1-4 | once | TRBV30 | TGTGCCTGGAGTGTGACAGGGATAGATGAAAAACTGTTTTTT | CAWSVTGIDEKLFF
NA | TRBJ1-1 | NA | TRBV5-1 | TGCGCCAGCAGCTTCACGGGGGCGAACACTGAAGCTTTCTTT | CASSFTGANTEAFF